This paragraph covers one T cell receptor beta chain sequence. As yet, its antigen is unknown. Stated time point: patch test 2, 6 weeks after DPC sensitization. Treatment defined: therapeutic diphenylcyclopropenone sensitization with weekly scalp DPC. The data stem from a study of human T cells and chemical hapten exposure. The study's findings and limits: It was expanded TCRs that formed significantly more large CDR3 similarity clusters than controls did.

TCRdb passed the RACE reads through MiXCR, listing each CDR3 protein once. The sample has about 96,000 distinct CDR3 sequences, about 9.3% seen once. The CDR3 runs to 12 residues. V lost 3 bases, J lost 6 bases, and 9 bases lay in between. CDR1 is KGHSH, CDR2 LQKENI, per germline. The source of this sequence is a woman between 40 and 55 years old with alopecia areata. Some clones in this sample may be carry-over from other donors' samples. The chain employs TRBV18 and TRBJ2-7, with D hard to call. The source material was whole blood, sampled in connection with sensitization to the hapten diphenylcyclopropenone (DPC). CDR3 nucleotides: TGTGCCAGCTCACCGGGATTTCGCGAGCAGTACTTC. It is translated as CASSPGFREQYF.